Below are 28 T cell receptor beta chains sequenced from a single sample in a study of CD8 T cells in ankylosing spondylitis. TCRdb ran MiXCR on the 5' RACE reads and lists one entry per CDR3 protein. Of some 270,000 distinct CDR3 sequences in the sample, roughly a third are singletons; the top ten hold roughly 4.2%. Specimen: blood, either unsorted or a sorted T cell fraction (not recorded which). These receptors were taken from a male donor with ankylosing spondylitis or in good health (not recorded which).

A few counts support this clonotype. V usage is TRBV5-6 and J usage is TRBJ1-1; D is ambiguous. The V end lost 0 bases, the J end lost 6 bases, and 12 bases lay between the germline ends. From germline, CDR1 is SGHDT and CDR2 YYEEEE. The CDR3 is 14 amino acids. DNA of the CDR3: TGTGCCAGCAGCTTGGGGCCGATTCGGCCTGAAGCTTTCTTT. Its protein is CASSLGPIRPEAFF.

This clonotype occurred a few times. CDR3 sequence reads: CSVTGTASSYEQYF. The CDR3 coding sequence is TGCAGCGTCACCGGGACCGCGAGCTCCTACGAGCAGTACTTC. The J gene is TRBJ2-7, the V gene TRBV29-1; D might be TRBD1 or TRBD2, each matching 5 bases. The length of the CDR3 is 14 residues. Germline V gene data show CDR1 as SQVTM and CDR2 as ANQGSEA. V dropped 6 bases and J dropped 0 bases, with 15 bases sitting between them.

To note about this clonotype: Compared with germline, one end of the junction differs, possibly owing to a read error. V usage is TRBV20-1 and J usage is TRBJ2-1, with 13 bases matching TRBD2. CDR1 is DFQATT, CDR2 SNEGSKA, per germline (reference sequence). The CDR3 has 16 amino acids. CDR3 sequence: CCARALAGGIYNEQFF. The CDR3 DNA reads TGCTGTGCTAGAGCACTAGCGGGGGGGATATACAATGAGCAGTTCTTC.

V gene TRBV12-3 or TRBV12-4 combines with J gene TRBJ1-4, with unresolved D. V was cut by 8 bases and J by 3 bases, with 10 bases left in between. The CDR3 covers 13 residues. The CDR3 nucleotides are TGTGCCAGCCAAGGGCAGCCTAATGAAAAACTGTTTTTT. Translation gives CASQGQPNEKLFF.

The gene calls are TRBV5-5 and TRBJ1-5, with no clear D. CDR3 size: 14 residues. Germline lookup yields CDR1 SGHKS and CDR2 YYEKEE (reference sequence). V was pared by 2 bases and J by 5 bases, with 11 bases between. Written as DNA, the CDR3 is TGTGCCAGCAGCTTTTCCGGGAATGATCAGCCCCAGCATTTT. It yields the protein CASSFSGNDQPQHF.

This clonotype showed up just a few times. J is TRBJ1-4 and V is TRBV27; TRBD1 matches at 11 bases. Trimming at V came to 5 bases and at J to 12 bases, leaving 11 bases not matched to a gene. This CDR3 is built from 15 residues. Germline CDR1 reads MNHEY; CDR2 reads SMNVEV (reference sequence). This CDR3 reads CASSPWDRGGNQLFF. The CDR3 DNA is TGTGCCAGCAGTCCATGGGACAGGGGGGGGAATCAACTGTTTTTT.

The genes are TRBV29-1 and TRBJ2-3; the match to TRBD1 covers 9 bases. The germline V gene has CDR1 SQVTM and CDR2 ANQGSEA. The junction had 14 bases not matched to a gene; V was cut back by 7 bases and J by 3 bases. This CDR3 has 16 amino acids. The CDR3 loop is CSAEAGTGYGTDTQYF. Here the CDR3 DNA reads TGCAGCGCCGAAGCCGGGACAGGGTATGGAACAGATACGCAGTATTTT.

This chain links TRBV6-2 or TRBV6-3 with TRBJ2-3; TRBD2 aligns across 11 bases. The length of the CDR3 is 18 residues. V lost 0 bases to trimming and J lost 6 bases; unmatched junction nucleotides: 11. CDR1 and CDR2 (germline): MNHEY, SVGEGT. CDR3 sequence reads: CASSYSNLSGGAYDTQYF. DNA of the CDR3: TGTGCCAGCAGTTACTCGAATCTTAGCGGGGGGGCCTATGATACGCAGTATTTT.

This clonotype has just a few counts. The V call is TRBV12-3 or TRBV12-4, the J call TRBJ1-1; tentative D call: TRBD1 (5 bases). This CDR3 has 14 amino acids. With 3 bases removed from V and 5 bases from J, the gap between germline ends came to 13 bases. The DNA of the CDR3 is TGTGCCAGCAGTTTCGGTGGGACGAGTACTGAAGCTTTCTTT. It is translated as CASSFGGTSTEAFF.

This clonotype was counted a few times. V and J are TRBV7-2 and TRBJ2-3; a possible D gene is TRBD2 (7 bases). V lost 1 base to trimming and J lost 1 base, with 12 bases between them. The CDR3 is 16 amino acids. Germline V gives CDR1 SGHTA, CDR2 FQGNSA. The CDR3 sequence: CASSLVGGGRTDTQYF. In DNA, the CDR3 is TGTGCCAGCAGCTTAGTGGGCGGGGGCCGCACAGATACGCAGTATTTT.

This rearrangement joins TRBV5-1 to TRBJ2-7; 9 nucleotides match TRBD1. This CDR3 spans 15 amino acids. Trimming took 2 bases from V and 3 from J; bases not matched to a gene: 6. Germline CDR1 is SGHRS and CDR2 is YFSETQ. CDR3 DNA: TGCGCCAGCAGCTTTGCCGGGACAGGGAACTACGAGCAGTACTTC. Translated: CASSFAGTGNYEQYF.

This clonotype appeared a few times. V and J are TRBV6-5 and TRBJ2-2; D not certain. The CDR3 length is 15 residues. Germline V gene sequence: CDR1 MNHEY, CDR2 SVGAGI. V was shortened by 2 bases and J by 1 base, with 8 bases between the two germline ends. The CDR3 sequence: CASSYAEMNTGELFF. The CDR3, as DNA: TGTGCCAGCAGTTACGCCGAAATGAACACCGGGGAGCTGTTTTTT.

This clonotype has only a few counts. This chain links TRBV20-1 with TRBJ2-7; tentative D call: TRBD1 (6 bases). This CDR3 is built from 13 residues. CDR1 is DFQATT, CDR2 SNEGSKA, per germline (reference sequence). The V and J ends lost 3 bases and 0 bases respectively, with 9 bases between them. CDR3 DNA sequence: TGCAGTGCTAGTAAGGGGGACTCCTACGAGCAGTACTTC. This sequence encodes CSASKGDSYEQYF.

The sample holds a few counts of this clonotype. V gene TRBV11-1 combines with J gene TRBJ2-5; D gene uncertain. Germline CDR1 reads SGHAT; CDR2 reads FQDESV (reference sequence). Trimming cost V 3 bases and J 1 base, with 9 bases left between them. The CDR3 loop spans 14 amino acids. Here the CDR3 DNA reads TGTGCCAGCAGCTTTACGGAACTCCAAGAGACCCAGTACTTC. This codes for CASSFTELQETQYF.

The chain uses TRBV29-1 and TRBJ2-5, with 8 bases fitting TRBD2. The CDR3 consists of 15 residues. From germline, CDR1 is SQVTM and CDR2 ANQGSEA. V shed 4 bases and J 1 base; nucleotides not matched to a gene: 8. The CDR3 region is CSVGLGGGSQETQYF. The CDR3 region has the DNA TGCAGCGTTGGTCTCGGCGGGGGGAGCCAAGAGACCCAGTACTTC.

In this sample, this clonotype turned up a few times. The chain couples TRBV10-3 to TRBJ2-5; no definite D call. Trimming took 8 bases from V and 0 from J, leaving 13 bases between them. This CDR3 is 14 amino acids long. Germline V gene sequence: CDR1 ENHRY, CDR2 SYGVKD. For the CDR3, the DNA is TGTGCCATCTCCCCGAGGACCGACCAAGAGACCCAGTACTTC. It translates to CAISPRTDQETQYF.

This clonotype was counted between two and nine times. This chain joins TRBV20-1 and TRBJ1-2; no firm D call. There are 14 residues in the CDR3. V lost 0 bases, J lost 4 bases, and 12 bases lay in between. CDR1 is DFQATT, CDR2 SNEGSKA, per germline (reference sequence). DNA of the CDR3: TGCAGTGCTAGAGAAAGAGGGTCTAGCTATGGCTACACCTTC. Amino acids: CSARERGSSYGYTF.

V usage is TRBV4-2 and J usage is TRBJ2-1; 8 bases map to TRBD2. This CDR3 region has 16 residues. From germline, CDR1 is LGHNA and CDR2 YNFKEQ. Trimming took 1 base from V and 5 from J; bases not matched to a gene: 7. CDR3 in amino acids: CASSQVPSGRNNEQFF. The CDR3 DNA reads TGTGCCAGCAGCCAAGTCCCTAGCGGGCGTAACAATGAGCAGTTCTTC.

This clonotype was detected a few times. The chain carries TRBV28 and TRBJ1-5; D is undetermined. Per germline, CDR1 MDHEN and CDR2 SYDVKM. This CDR3 region has 15 residues. V was clipped by 8 bases and J by 0 bases, with 14 bases between them. Written as DNA, the CDR3 is TGTGCCAGCTGCGAAGAGACTTATAGCAATCAGCCCCAGCATTTT. Translated: CASCEETYSNQPQHF.

This clonotype turned up a few times. This chain joins TRBV10-2 and TRBJ2-3, with a tentative D call TRBD2 (5 bases). The germline V gene encodes CDR1 WSHSY and CDR2 SAAADI. This CDR3 is 13 amino acids long. The V end was cut by 9 bases, the J end by 6 bases, with 16 bases between. This chain's CDR3 is CASSAAVRDTQYF. The DNA of the CDR3 is TGCGCCAGTTCAGCGGCCGTCCGGGATACGCAGTATTTT.

This clonotype was counted between two and nine times. V usage is TRBV20-1 and J usage is TRBJ2-5, with unresolved D. Germline V gene sequence: CDR1 DFQATT, CDR2 SNEGSKA (reference sequence). Trimming stripped 6 bases from V and 2 bases from J, with 16 bases between. The CDR3 covers 14 residues. The CDR3 loop reads CSAQAIGRQETQYF. The CDR3 DNA is TGCAGTGCCCAGGCCATAGGACGGCAAGAGACCCAGTACTTC.

The V and J genes are TRBV20-1 and TRBJ1-1; no clear D. V lost 1 base, J lost 4 bases, and 10 bases lay in between. Looked up from germline, CDR1 is DFQATT and CDR2 is SNEGSKA (reference sequence). The CDR3 extends over 13 amino acids. The CDR3 DNA reads as TGCAGTGCTAGAGGCTCCGCCACCACTGAAGCTTTCTTT. Protein: CSARGSATTEAFF.

The rearrangement links TRBV27 to TRBJ1-2, with 7 bases fitting TRBD1. Germline trimming cut 3 bases from V and 2 bases from J; bases unmatched to any gene: 6. Looked up from germline, CDR1 is MNHEY and CDR2 is SMNVEV (reference sequence). This CDR3 is 15 amino acids long. The CDR3 is CASSFGGQANYGYTF. The DNA for the CDR3 is TGTGCCAGCAGTTTTGGCGGACAGGCCAACTATGGCTACACCTTC.

The V gene is TRBV29-1, the J gene TRBJ1-1; D unresolved. Germline V gene sequence: CDR1 SQVTM, CDR2 ANQGSEA. V lost 4 bases and J lost 1, with 10 bases in between. This CDR3 is built from 13 residues. CDR3 nucleotides: TGCAGCGTTGGCACAGCTGGGAACACTGAAGCTTTCTTT. It specifies CSVGTAGNTEAFF.

The CDR3 nucleotides read TGCGCCAGCAGCGTTCAGCGAACGAACACCGGGGAGCTGTTTTTT. Its protein product is CASSVQRTNTGELFF. This rearrangement joins TRBV5-1 to TRBJ2-2; D unresolved. CDR1 and CDR2 (germline): SGHRS, YFSETQ. This CDR3 has 15 amino acids. Trimming pared 4 bases from V and 0 bases from J, leaving 10 bases between.

The chain carries TRBV24-1 and TRBJ2-1; TRBD1 might be the D (6 bases). The CDR3 is made up of 17 amino acids. Germline CDR1 is KGHDR and CDR2 is SFDVKD. V gave up 0 bases and J gave up 4 bases, with 15 bases separating them. CDR3 in amino acids: CATSDLGPVGAYNEQFF. The CDR3, as DNA: TGTGCCACCAGTGATTTGGGTCCGGTGGGGGCGTACAATGAGCAGTTCTTC.

V and J are TRBV20-1 and TRBJ2-3, with unresolved D. Trimming took off 5 bases at V and 5 bases at J, with 11 bases between the two ends. This CDR3 region has 12 residues. The germline V gene encodes CDR1 DFQATT and CDR2 SNEGSKA (reference sequence). CDR3 amino acids: CSASARGDTQYF. In DNA form, the CDR3 reads TGCAGTGCTTCCGCCCGAGGAGATACGCAGTATTTT.

J is TRBJ2-7 and V is TRBV5-1; D is unclear. V lost 2 bases to trimming and J lost 3 bases, with 9 bases between them. Germline V lookup: CDR1 SGHRS, CDR2 YFSETQ. The CDR3 has 13 residues. CDR3 sequence (DNA): TGCGCCAGCAGCTTTGAGGCGCTCTACGAGCAGTACTTC. Translated, it gives CASSFEALYEQYF.